This T cell receptor beta chain emerged from a study of cytotoxic CD8 clonotypes in ibrutinib-treated CLL. Looking at the study overall: Sequencing produced an average of roughly 230,000 productive templates and 85,000 to 100,000 productive rearrangements per sample.

The protocol was immunoSEQ multiplex PCR, while the TCRdb copy is restricted to in-frame clones and leaves out a portion. The table includes about 140,000 clones, approximately 77% detected once. With 7 bases clipped from V and 0 bases from J, the junction kept 6 bases outside the gene matches. This CDR3 spans 13 amino acids. Germline values: CDR1 SQVTM, CDR2 ANQGSEA. A word on this clone: Its antigen is unknown.

Notes on the study in general: Clonality went up at the time of ibrutinib response, stayed stable in sustained remission, and later dropped back toward its baseline level at progression.

This TCR was sampled from a human donor with chronic lymphocytic leukemia. Sequencing used PBMCs, obtained after 12 months of ibrutinib treatment. The chain couples TRBV29-1 to TRBJ2-7; 7 bases align to TRBD1. The CDR3 region is CSASDRISYEQYF. CDR3 bases: TGCAGCGCCTCGGACAGGATCTCCTACGAGCAGTACTTC.